The 24 T cell receptor beta chains below were found in one sample sequenced in a study of blood T cell repertoires in COVID-19. Measured with immunoSEQ multiplex PCR; TCRdb has only the in-frame clones, and not every one. The table includes about 270,000 clones, around 88% detected once. Sequencing was performed on peripheral blood. These receptors were obtained from a man aged 80 or over with acute or convalescent COVID-19.

This clone was seen once. The J gene is TRBJ2-3, the V gene TRBV5-4; 8 nucleotides match TRBD1. V dropped 4 bases and J dropped 4; count of bases not matched to a gene: 11. From germline, CDR1 is SGHNT and CDR2 YYREEE (reference sequence). CDR3 length: 16 residues. In DNA form, the CDR3 reads TGTGCCAGCAGCCTGGACAGGGTGAGGGGCCCAGATACGCAGTATTTT. Encoded protein: CASSLDRVRGPDTQYF.

The chain uses TRBV6-2 or TRBV6-3 and TRBJ2-2; weak D call: TRBD1 (5 bases). CDR1 MNHEY and CDR2 SVGEGT come from the germline V gene. V lost 6 bases and J 6 bases, leaving 17 bases between the germline ends. The CDR3 contains 15 residues. DNA for the CDR3: TGTGCCAGCAGCCGGCCCGCCGCAGGGCCCGGGGAGCTGTTTTTT. Its translation is CASSRPAAGPGELFF.

The chain links TRBV14 to TRBJ1-2; no definite D call. Germline CDR1 reads SGHDN; CDR2 reads FVKESK. This CDR3 is 14 amino acids long. Trimming shortened V by 1 base and J by 8 bases, and 14 bases separated the two germline ends. The CDR3 reads CASSQVLHAGGYTF. The CDR3 bases are TGTGCCAGCAGCCAAGTTCTCCACGCGGGGGGCTACACCTTC.

The chain links TRBV15 to TRBJ1-5; TRBD1 matches 8 bases. The V gene's germline CDR1 is LNHNV and CDR2 YYDKDF (reference sequence). Unmatched junction bases numbered 7, after V lost 9 bases and J lost 6 bases. This CDR3 is built from 13 residues. CDR3 loop: CATEQGVGQPQHF. The CDR3 region has the DNA TGTGCCACTGAACAGGGGGTGGGTCAGCCCCAGCATTTT.

The gene calls are TRBV29-1 and TRBJ1-1; 7 nucleotides line up with TRBD1. CDR1 SQVTM and CDR2 ANQGSEA come from the germline V gene. The CDR3 is 13 amino acids. V lost 7 bases and J lost 5; bases outside the gene matches: 10. The CDR3, as DNA: TGCAGCGCAGTAGGGGGCCCGGGGACTGAAGCTTTCTTT. Protein: CSAVGGPGTEAFF.

This rearrangement joins TRBV5-6 to TRBJ1-3, with 10 bases identical to TRBD1. Looked up from germline, CDR1 is SGHDT and CDR2 is YYEEEE. Trimming took 5 bases from V and 2 from J; bases not matched to a gene: 4. This CDR3 spans 15 amino acids. The CDR3 DNA reads as TGTGCCAGCAGACGAGGGACAGGGGCTGGAAACACCATATATTTT. Translating gives CASRRGTGAGNTIYF.

This clone was detected a few times. CDR3 region: CASSEGRTGGVLETQYF. Here the CDR3 DNA reads TGTGCCAGCAGTGAAGGGAGGACAGGGGGAGTGTTGGAGACCCAGTACTTC. The chain uses TRBV2 and TRBJ2-5; TRBD1 matches 10 bases. Germline values: CDR1 SNHLY, CDR2 FYNNEI. The CDR3 sequence is 17 residues long. Losses at the gene ends were 1 base for V and 5 bases for J; bases not matched to a gene: 10.

The chain has TRBV5-1 and TRBJ2-1; weak D call: TRBD2 (5 bases). The V gene's germline CDR1 is SGHRS and CDR2 YFSETQ. The germline V and J ends were trimmed by 0 bases and 4 bases, with 11 bases remaining between them. The CDR3 is 15 residues long. As DNA, the CDR3 is TGCGCCAGCAGCTTGGGGACTGTTATTTACAATGAGCAGTTCTTC. Its protein product is CASSLGTVIYNEQFF.

The genes are TRBV24-1 and TRBJ2-3; 12 bases match TRBD2. The CDR3 is made up of 16 amino acids. Losses at the gene ends were 4 bases for V and 3 bases for J; bases not matched to a gene: 4. Per germline, CDR1 KGHDR and CDR2 SFDVKD. This CDR3 is CATSDLLAGGTDTQYF. Written as DNA, the CDR3 is TGTGCCACCAGTGACCTACTAGCGGGGGGAACAGATACGCAGTATTTT.

This chain uses TRBV9 with TRBJ2-7, with TRBD2 matching 11 bases. V shed 4 bases, J shed 2 bases, and the junction held 5 bases outside the gene matches. There are 15 residues in the CDR3. Germline V gene sequence: CDR1 SGDLS, CDR2 YYNGEE. CDR3 nucleotides: TGTGCCAGCAGCTTGGGACTAGCGGAGCCCTACGAGCAGTACTTC. Translation: CASSLGLAEPYEQYF.

Only a few counts were recorded for this clone. This rearrangement joins TRBV2 to TRBJ1-1; 9 nucleotides line up with TRBD1. This CDR3 is built from 16 residues. Trimming at V came to 1 base and at J to 1 base, leaving 4 bases not matched to a gene. Germline V gives CDR1 SNHLY, CDR2 FYNNEI. CDR3 sequence reads: CASSEGLGQGNTEAFF. CDR3 coding DNA: TGTGCCAGCAGTGAAGGACTGGGACAGGGGAACACTGAAGCTTTCTTT.

The V and J genes are TRBV27 and TRBJ2-1; D is uncertain. V lost 2 bases to trimming and J lost 6 bases, with 26 bases between them. Germline V gives CDR1 MNHEY, CDR2 SMNVEV (reference sequence). There are 19 residues in the CDR3. CDR3 sequence (DNA): TGTGCCAGCAGTTTAACTCCCCCCGGTTCGCGGTCTACGGGCAATGAGCAGTTCTTC. It encodes CASSLTPPGSRSTGNEQFF.

This clone was observed once. Within the sample, other DNA sequences also encode this same CDR3. V and J are TRBV18 and TRBJ2-7; TRBD1 matches 9 bases. V was clipped by 5 bases and J by 3 bases; unmatched bases: 2. The CDR3 runs 13 residues. Germline V gene lookup returns CDR1 KGHSH and CDR2 LQKENI. CDR3: CASSAGQGYEQYF. The DNA of the CDR3 is TGTGCCAGCTCAGCGGGACAGGGCTACGAGCAGTACTTC.

J is TRBJ1-1 and V is TRBV29-1, with D uncertain. Germline CDR1 SQVTM, CDR2 ANQGSEA. This CDR3 comprises 13 residues. Trimming pared 6 bases from V and 0 bases from J, leaving 11 bases between. CDR3 sequence: CSVGGRLNTEAFF. For the CDR3, the DNA is TGCAGCGTCGGAGGACGGCTGAACACTGAAGCTTTCTTT.

This clone has only one observation. The chain combines TRBV19 with TRBJ1-1; possibly TRBD1 for D (6 bases). From germline, CDR1 is LNHDA and CDR2 SQIVND (reference sequence). The CDR3 totals 16 residues. The germline V and J ends were trimmed by 5 bases and 4 bases, with 20 bases remaining between them. This CDR3 reads CASSAEGGAVSTEAFF. CDR3 DNA: TGTGCCAGTAGTGCGGAGGGGGGGGCGGTGAGCACTGAAGCTTTCTTT.

This chain uses TRBV27 with TRBJ1-3, with no clear D. CDR3 length equals 15 residues. Looked up from germline, CDR1 is MNHEY and CDR2 is SMNVEV (reference sequence). V was cut by 2 bases and J by 2 bases, with 10 bases left in between. For the CDR3, the DNA is TGTGCCAGCAGTTTAACTTGGGCCCCTGGAAACACCATATATTTT. Its protein product is CASSLTWAPGNTIYF.

This clone came up once. The chain employs TRBV7-2 and TRBJ1-4, with 9 bases aligning to TRBD1. CDR3 length: 17 residues. Germline assignment: CDR1 SGHTA and CDR2 FQGNSA. V gave up 3 bases and J gave up 4 bases; unmatched junction bases: 9. The CDR3 coding sequence is TGTGCCAGCAGCTTGTGGACAGGGGTAGTGGGTAATGAAAAACTGTTTTTT. Its protein product is CASSLWTGVVGNEKLFF.

A remark on this clone: One junction end disagrees with the germline gene, perhaps due to a read error. V usage is TRBV5-1 and J usage is TRBJ2-1, with D maybe TRBD2 (6 bases). Germline CDR1 SGHRS, CDR2 YFSETQ. This CDR3 comprises 14 residues. The CDR3 here is CATSGQVGNNEQFF. The CDR3 bases are TGCGCCACCAGCGGGCAAGTCGGTAACAATGAGCAGTTCTTC.

This clone was recorded a few times. The chain joins TRBV28 to TRBJ1-2; D may be TRBD1 (6 bases). Trimming removed 7 bases from V and 0 bases from J, with 12 bases in between. Per the germline V gene, CDR1 is MDHEN and CDR2 is SYDVKM. The CDR3 sequence is 14 residues long. The CDR3 loop reads CASTREGANYGYTF. The CDR3 DNA is TGTGCCAGCACTCGAGAGGGGGCTAACTATGGCTACACCTTC.

This chain uses TRBV6-4 with TRBJ1-1; D perhaps matches TRBD1 (5 bases). Trimming pared 3 bases from V and 3 bases from J, leaving 8 bases between. CDR1 is MRHNA, CDR2 SNTAGT, per germline. The CDR3 covers 13 residues. The CDR3 nucleotides are TGTGCCAGCAGTGAGGGAGGGGACACTGAAGCTTTCTTT. It is translated as CASSEGGDTEAFF.

J is TRBJ1-2 and V is TRBV6-4; D remains ambiguous. CDR3 length: 12 amino acids. Germline lookup yields CDR1 MRHNA and CDR2 SNTAGT. The ends were cut back, 1 base at V and 6 bases at J, with 6 bases in the middle. CDR3 bases: TGTGCCAGCAGTGACTTCTATGATGGCTACACCTTC. Translated, it gives CASSDFYDGYTF.

The CDR3 region has the DNA TGTGCCAGCAGTTTCCGGGGGTCCCCGGAGACCCAGTACTTC. Residues: CASSFRGSPETQYF. J is TRBJ2-5 and V is TRBV6-5, with D possibly being TRBD2 (6 bases). The CDR3 runs to 14 residues. Trimming stripped 4 bases from V and 5 bases from J, with 14 bases between. CDR1 and CDR2 from the germline V gene are MNHEY and SVGAGI.

DNA of the CDR3: TGTGCCAGCAGCTCGCCAGGGCCGGCCCAGTACTTC. Amino acids: CASSSPGPAQYF. The chain links TRBV7-2 to TRBJ2-5, with TRBD1 as a possible D gene (5 bases). Trimming took off 4 bases at V and 9 bases at J, with 12 bases between the two ends. Germline assignment: CDR1 SGHTA and CDR2 FQGNSA. The length of the CDR3 is 12 residues. The full variable domain, its missing parts supplied by reference TRBV7-2 and TRBJ2-5, is GAGVSQSPSNKVTEKGKDVELRCDPISGHTALYWYRQSLGQGLEFLIYFQGNSAPDKSGLPSDRFSAERTGGSVSTLTIQRTQQEDSAVYLCASSSPGPAQYFGPGTRLLVL.

The chain couples TRBV29-1 to TRBJ2-7, with D tentatively TRBD1 (6 bases). Deletions cut 4 bases from V and 6 bases from J, with 19 bases between. This CDR3 is 14 amino acids long. The germline gives CDR1 SQVTM, CDR2 ANQGSEA. CDR3: CSVAGGRGVVEQYF. The CDR3 DNA follows: TGCAGCGTTGCCGGAGGCAGGGGAGTGGTCGAGCAGTACTTC.